This is a list of T cell receptor beta chains from one sample in a study of blood T cell repertoires in COVID-19. Clones were read by immunoSEQ multiplex PCR, and TCRdb kept only the in-frame ones, dropping some. The sample gives 210,000 or so clones, approximately 87% of which show up once; 2.2% is in the top ten. The sample taken for sequencing was peripheral blood. The receptors were sampled from a woman aged 45-65 years with acute or convalescent COVID-19. Both conserved end residues are part of each CDR3. Each record gives: clone size, D gene, J gene, V gene, CDR3 protein, CDR3 DNA. D genes are given only for firm matches. Clone sizes are given selectively: once, few, many, or a class where the clone is expanded.

clone_size: -; d_call: TRBD1; j_call: TRBJ1-4; v_call: TRBV6-5; cdr3_aa: CASSPRQGSHEKLFF; cdr3_nt: TGTGCCAGCAGCCCGAGACAGGGCTCGCATGAAAAACTGTTTTTT
clone_size: -; d_call: TRBD2; j_call: TRBJ2-7; v_call: TRBV7-2; cdr3_aa: CASSLGSGLAGEQYF; cdr3_nt: TGTGCCAGCAGCTTAGGTAGCGGGCTTGCTGGCGAGCAGTACTTC
clone_size: -; d_call: -; j_call: TRBJ1-2; v_call: TRBV6-5; cdr3_aa: CASSSTGIYGYTF; cdr3_nt: TGTGCCAGCAGTTCCACAGGGATCTATGGCTACACCTTC
clone_size: -; d_call: -; j_call: TRBJ1-2; v_call: TRBV5-1; cdr3_aa: CASSPQTGSYGYTF; cdr3_nt: TGCGCCAGCAGTCCCCAGACAGGTTCCTATGGCTACACCTTC
clone_size: -; d_call: -; j_call: TRBJ2-3; v_call: TRBV5-1; cdr3_aa: CATRSQPFSTDTQYF; cdr3_nt: TGCGCCACCCGGAGTCAGCCTTTTAGCACAGATACGCAGTATTTT
clone_size: -; d_call: -; j_call: TRBJ1-5; v_call: TRBV30; cdr3_aa: CAWSVRWGPRGNQPQHF; cdr3_nt: TGTGCCTGGAGTGTACGGTGGGGTCCCAGGGGCAATCAGCCCCAGCATTTT
clone_size: -; d_call: TRBD1; j_call: TRBJ1-2; v_call: TRBV29-1; cdr3_aa: CSVDRGGQGGYTF; cdr3_nt: TGCAGCGTTGATAGGGGGGGACAGGGTGGCTACACCTTC
clone_size: -; d_call: -; j_call: TRBJ2-7; v_call: TRBV18; cdr3_aa: CASSPDRTHEQYF; cdr3_nt: TGTGCCAGCTCACCCGACAGGACCCACGAGCAGTACTTC
clone_size: -; d_call: TRBD1; j_call: TRBJ1-4; v_call: TRBV10-1; cdr3_aa: CASRYRGRLRCNEKLFF; cdr3_nt: TGCGCCAGCAGGTACAGGGGCCGATTACGCTGTAATGAAAAACTGTTTTTT
clone_size: -; d_call: -; j_call: TRBJ1-4; v_call: TRBV7-2; cdr3_aa: CASSLASQDEKLFF; cdr3_nt: TGTGCCAGCAGCTTAGCGTCACAGGATGAAAAACTGTTTTTT
clone_size: -; d_call: -; j_call: TRBJ1-1; v_call: TRBV7-2; cdr3_aa: CASSLMGDTEAFF; cdr3_nt: TGTGCCAGCAGCTTAATGGGAGACACTGAAGCTTTCTTT
clone_size: -; d_call: -; j_call: TRBJ1-2; v_call: TRBV20-1; cdr3_aa: CSARVSETVSF; cdr3_nt: TGCAGTGCTAGAGTTTCTGAAACTGTCTCCTTC
clone_size: -; d_call: -; j_call: TRBJ1-2; v_call: TRBV6-6; cdr3_aa: CASSYGFSGGYTF; cdr3_nt: TGTGCCAGCAGTTACGGGTTTTCCGGGGGCTACACCTTC
clone_size: -; d_call: -; j_call: TRBJ2-3; v_call: TRBV5-6; cdr3_aa: CASSLELPSRTDTQYF; cdr3_nt: TGTGCCAGCAGCCTGGAGCTTCCTTCTCGCACAGATACGCAGTATTTT
clone_size: few; d_call: -; j_call: TRBJ2-3; v_call: TRBV7-3; cdr3_aa: CASSRGQSTDTQYF; cdr3_nt: TGTGCCAGCAGCCGTGGACAGTCCACAGATACGCAGTATTTT
clone_size: -; d_call: -; j_call: TRBJ2-7; v_call: TRBV19; cdr3_aa: CASSIGVSRVYEQYF; cdr3_nt: TGTGCCAGTAGTATAGGAGTCTCGAGGGTCTACGAGCAGTACTTC
clone_size: -; d_call: TRBD2; j_call: TRBJ2-3; v_call: TRBV5-1; cdr3_aa: CASSRTGGPDTQYF; cdr3_nt: TGCGCCAGCAGCCGCACGGGGGGGCCTGATACGCAGTATTTT
clone_size: once; d_call: TRBD1; j_call: TRBJ2-4; v_call: TRBV5-1; cdr3_aa: CASSVTGGADIQYF; cdr3_nt: TGCGCCAGCAGCGTGACAGGGGGCGCGGACATTCAGTACTTC
clone_size: -; d_call: TRBD1; j_call: TRBJ1-5; v_call: TRBV2; cdr3_aa: CASSGGGGSNQPQHF; cdr3_nt: TGTGCCAGCAGCGGCGGAGGGGGCAGCAATCAGCCCCAGCATTTT
clone_size: -; d_call: TRBD1; j_call: TRBJ1-2; v_call: TRBV11-2; cdr3_aa: CASSLGWTGHYGYTF; cdr3_nt: TGTGCCAGCAGCTTAGGGTGGACAGGGCACTATGGCTACACCTTC
clone_size: -; d_call: TRBD1; j_call: TRBJ2-5; v_call: TRBV5-5; cdr3_aa: CASSLGWAQGVGETQYF; cdr3_nt: TGTGCCAGCAGCTTAGGGTGGGCACAGGGGGTAGGAGAGACCCAGTACTTC
clone_size: -; d_call: TRBD1; j_call: TRBJ2-3; v_call: TRBV10-3; cdr3_aa: CAISGDRGTDTQYF; cdr3_nt: TGTGCCATCAGTGGGGACAGGGGCACAGATACGCAGTATTTT
clone_size: -; d_call: -; j_call: TRBJ1-6; v_call: TRBV3-1/TRBV3-2; cdr3_aa: CASSHGSSYNSPLHF; cdr3_nt: TGTGCCAGCAGCCACGGTAGCTCCTATAATTCACCCCTCCACTTT
clone_size: -; d_call: TRBD1; j_call: TRBJ2-2; v_call: TRBV27; cdr3_aa: CASSLFEGADTGELFF; cdr3_nt: TGTGCCAGCAGTTTATTTGAGGGGGCGGACACCGGGGAGCTGTTTTTT
clone_size: -; d_call: -; j_call: TRBJ1-5; v_call: TRBV3-1/TRBV3-2; cdr3_aa: CASSQEADNQPQHF; cdr3_nt: TGTGCCAGCAGCCAAGAAGCCGATAATCAGCCCCAGCATTTT
clone_size: -; d_call: -; j_call: TRBJ1-4; v_call: TRBV30; cdr3_aa: CAWNRDATNEKLFF; cdr3_nt: TGTGCCTGGAATAGAGATGCAACTAATGAAAAACTGTTTTTT
clone_size: many; d_call: TRBD1; j_call: TRBJ1-1; v_call: TRBV28; cdr3_aa: CASSFGGTGYMNTEAFF; cdr3_nt: TGTGCCAGCAGTTTTGGGGGGACAGGCTACATGAACACTGAAGCTTTCTTT
clone_size: -; d_call: TRBD2; j_call: TRBJ2-2; v_call: TRBV19; cdr3_aa: CASTGGAYTGELFF; cdr3_nt: TGTGCCAGTACGGGGGGGGCCTACACCGGGGAGCTGTTTTTT
clone_size: -; d_call: -; j_call: TRBJ2-1; v_call: TRBV3-1/TRBV3-2; cdr3_aa: CASSQVRNEQFF; cdr3_nt: TGTGCCAGCAGCCAAGTCCGTAATGAGCAGTTCTTC
clone_size: -; d_call: -; j_call: TRBJ1-2; v_call: TRBV19; cdr3_aa: CAVLVLGGGYTF; cdr3_nt: TGTGCCGTCCTAGTGTTGGGAGGTGGCTACACCTTC
clone_size: few; d_call: -; j_call: TRBJ1-5; v_call: TRBV5-6; cdr3_aa: CASSLAVQGSQPQHF; cdr3_nt: TGTGCCAGCAGCTTGGCCGTTCAGGGATCGCAGCCCCAGCATTTT
clone_size: once; d_call: -; j_call: TRBJ2-1; v_call: TRBV2; cdr3_aa: CASSIVFGDIYNEQFF; cdr3_nt: TGTGCCAGCAGTATCGTTTTCGGGGACATCTACAATGAGCAGTTCTTC
clone_size: -; d_call: TRBD1; j_call: TRBJ1-1; v_call: TRBV6-6; cdr3_aa: CASLNRGQESGTEAFF; cdr3_nt: TGTGCCAGCCTCAACAGGGGGCAGGAATCAGGCACTGAAGCTTTCTTT
clone_size: -; d_call: TRBD1; j_call: TRBJ1-5; v_call: TRBV6-2/TRBV6-3; cdr3_aa: CASSRTGGTIQPQHF; cdr3_nt: TGTGCCAGCAGTAGGACAGGGGGCACGATCCAGCCCCAGCATTTT
clone_size: -; d_call: -; j_call: TRBJ1-6; v_call: TRBV5-1; cdr3_aa: CASRPGSQYSPLHF; cdr3_nt: TGCGCCAGCAGGCCGGGGTCCCAATATTCACCCCTCCACTTT
clone_size: -; d_call: TRBD2; j_call: TRBJ2-2; v_call: TRBV19; cdr3_aa: CATERGLDTGELFF; cdr3_nt: TGTGCCACCGAAAGGGGACTAGACACCGGGGAGCTGTTTTTT
clone_size: -; d_call: -; j_call: TRBJ2-7; v_call: TRBV7-6; cdr3_aa: CASSLELSSSYEQYF; cdr3_nt: TGTGCCAGCAGCTTAGAACTAAGTAGTTCCTACGAGCAGTACTTC
clone_size: -; d_call: -; j_call: TRBJ1-5; v_call: TRBV5-6; cdr3_aa: CASSFVTGNQPQHF; cdr3_nt: TGTGCCAGCAGCTTCGTGACGGGGAATCAGCCCCAGCATTTT
clone_size: once; d_call: -; j_call: TRBJ1-6; v_call: TRBV5-1; cdr3_aa: CASRLEGLNSPLHF; cdr3_nt: TGCGCCAGCAGATTGGAGGGGCTTAATTCACCCCTCCACTTT
clone_size: -; d_call: TRBD1; j_call: TRBJ1-2; v_call: TRBV16; cdr3_aa: CASSREMTGTGPHGYTF; cdr3_nt: TGTGCCAGCAGCCGCGAAATGACCGGGACAGGGCCTCATGGCTACACCTTC
clone_size: once; d_call: TRBD1; j_call: TRBJ1-2; v_call: TRBV5-3; cdr3_aa: CARSRGQGVGYGYTF; cdr3_nt: TGTGCCAGAAGCCGCGGACAGGGTGTGGGATATGGCTACACCTTC
clone_size: -; d_call: -; j_call: TRBJ1-1; v_call: TRBV25-1; cdr3_aa: CASSYRMNTEAFF; cdr3_nt: TGTGCCAGCAGTTACAGGATGAACACTGAAGCTTTCTTT
clone_size: -; d_call: -; j_call: TRBJ2-5; v_call: TRBV24-1; cdr3_aa: CATSRAGVQETQYF; cdr3_nt: TGTGCCACCAGCAGAGCAGGGGTACAAGAGACCCAGTACTTC
clone_size: -; d_call: TRBD2; j_call: TRBJ2-3; v_call: TRBV18; cdr3_aa: CASSPPGLAGDTQYF; cdr3_nt: TGTGCCAGCTCACCTCCGGGACTAGCGGGAGATACGCAGTATTTT
clone_size: -; d_call: -; j_call: TRBJ2-1; v_call: TRBV11-3; cdr3_aa: CASSLENTILGEQFF; cdr3_nt: TGTGCCAGCAGCTTAGAGAATACTATACTAGGTGAGCAGTTCTTC
clone_size: -; d_call: -; j_call: TRBJ2-7; v_call: TRBV27; cdr3_aa: CASSSLLGGEQYF; cdr3_nt: TGTGCCAGCAGTTCCCTTTTAGGAGGGGAGCAGTACTTC
clone_size: -; d_call: -; j_call: TRBJ1-6; v_call: TRBV12-3/TRBV12-4; cdr3_aa: CASTWGDGSPLHF; cdr3_nt: TGTGCCAGCACTTGGGGGGACGGTTCACCCCTCCACTTT
clone_size: -; d_call: -; j_call: TRBJ1-6; v_call: TRBV5-4; cdr3_aa: CASGREGNSPLHF; cdr3_nt: TGTGCCAGCGGCAGGGAGGGGAATTCACCCCTCCACTTT
clone_size: -; d_call: TRBD2; j_call: TRBJ2-5; v_call: TRBV5-1; cdr3_aa: CASQRLAGIQETQYF; cdr3_nt: TGCGCCAGCCAAAGACTAGCGGGGATCCAAGAGACCCAGTACTTC
clone_size: -; d_call: -; j_call: TRBJ2-1; v_call: TRBV3-1/TRBV3-2; cdr3_aa: CASSHASSGIPYNEQFF; cdr3_nt: TGTGCCAGCAGCCACGCTTCATCGGGGATCCCTTACAATGAGCAGTTCTTC
clone_size: -; d_call: -; j_call: TRBJ1-1; v_call: TRBV7-2; cdr3_aa: CASSLAFRGEAEAFF; cdr3_nt: TGTGCCAGCAGCTTAGCGTTCAGGGGTGAGGCTGAAGCTTTCTTT
clone_size: -; d_call: -; j_call: TRBJ2-1; v_call: TRBV7-9; cdr3_aa: CASSQRQSSYNEQFF; cdr3_nt: TGTGCCAGCAGCCAGAGACAGAGCTCCTACAATGAGCAGTTCTTC
clone_size: few; d_call: -; j_call: TRBJ2-7; v_call: TRBV7-6; cdr3_aa: CASSLSPGEEGYEQYF; cdr3_nt: TGTGCCAGCAGCCTCTCCCCCGGGGAAGAGGGATACGAGCAGTACTTC